This T cell receptor (beta chain) came from a study of CD4+ T cells in melanoma. Germline V gene sequence: CDR1 SGHDT, CDR2 YYEEEE. This CDR3 is built from 15 residues. The V gene lost 4 bases and the J gene lost 7 bases, with 21 bases spanning the gap. This clone was seen only a few times. Its antigen is not known. Broader study findings: In melanoma, neoantigen-specific CD4+ T cells reportedly differed in differentiation state. CD8+ T cell, macrophage and B cell function reportedly correlated with neoantigen-specific CD4+ T cells.

Data came from immunoSEQ multiplex PCR; TCRdb stores just in-frame clones and leaves some out. The sample lists more than 8,500 clones; approximately 69% were seen once. This chain joins TRBV5-6 and TRBJ2-7; D might be TRBD2 (6 bases). The source is a human donor with melanoma. Sequencing was carried out using peripheral blood. The DNA of the CDR3 is TGTGCCAGCAGCCTCCCGCGGGACCTTCGTGTAGAGCAGTACTTC. Translated, it gives CASSLPRDLRVEQYF.